This entry features one T cell receptor beta chain sequence. No antigen is known for it. The entry originates in a study of Ad26.COV2.S vaccination and SARS-CoV-2 variants. Study summary: It was the COV1001 Ad26.COV2.S trial arm that included the donor.

Study findings and constraints: Similar non-spike TCR breadth was seen in vaccine and placebo recipients.

Sequencing was performed with immunoSEQ multiplex PCR; in TCRdb, only in-frame clones are kept and a portion is missing. The repertoire holds around 250,000 clones, with approximately 87% as singletons. As to treatment: approximately 18 received Ad26.COV2.S at low or high dose, single or two shots; about 5 received placebo; per-sample allocation not given. On day 63 after the first injection, vaccine and placebo recipients gave samples. Donor was an adult aged 18-55 years in Boston. The study used a vaccine consisting of an Ad26 vector that expressed Wuhan-strain SARS-CoV-2 spike. This clonotype was sampled from a person between 18 and 60 years old who received the Ad26.COV2.S COVID-19 vaccine or a placebo. This specimen was peripheral blood, taken in a trial of Ad26.COV2.S vaccine versus placebo.

DNA of the CDR3: TGTGCCAGCAGCGCCCGGACAGGGGGCAGTGAAAAACTGTTTTTT. Translated: CASSARTGGSEKLFF. The V gene is TRBV9, the J gene TRBJ1-4; 11 nucleotides line up with TRBD1. There are 15 residues in the CDR3. Germline trimming cut 3 bases from V and 7 bases from J; bases unmatched to any gene: 5. Germline V gene lookup returns CDR1 SGDLS and CDR2 YYNGEE.